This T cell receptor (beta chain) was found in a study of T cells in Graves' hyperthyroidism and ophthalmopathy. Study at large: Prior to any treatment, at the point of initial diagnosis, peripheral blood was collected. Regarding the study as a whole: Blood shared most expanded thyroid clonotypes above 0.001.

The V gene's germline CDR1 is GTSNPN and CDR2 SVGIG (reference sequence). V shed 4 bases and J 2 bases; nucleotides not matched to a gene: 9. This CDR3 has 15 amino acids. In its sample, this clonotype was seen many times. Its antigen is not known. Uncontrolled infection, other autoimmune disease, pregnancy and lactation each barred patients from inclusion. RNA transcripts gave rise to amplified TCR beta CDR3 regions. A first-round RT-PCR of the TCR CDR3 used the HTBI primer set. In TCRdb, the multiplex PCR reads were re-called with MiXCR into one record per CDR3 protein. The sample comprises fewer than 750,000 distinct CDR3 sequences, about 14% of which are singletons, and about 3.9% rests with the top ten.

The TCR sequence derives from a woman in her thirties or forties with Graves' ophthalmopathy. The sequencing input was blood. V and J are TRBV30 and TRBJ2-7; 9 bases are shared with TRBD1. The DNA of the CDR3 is TGTGCCTGGATCTCGTCACAGGGGGCAGCCTACGAGCAGTACTTC. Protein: CAWISSQGAAYEQYF.